What follows are 30 T cell receptor beta chains derived from one specimen sequenced in a study of shared clonotypes between healthy human individuals. Profiling relied on immunoSEQ multiplex PCR, and the TCRdb table lists in-frame clones only, not all of them. In the table there are 2 million to 3 million clones, approximately 93% of which are singletons. The sequenced sample was naive CD4+ T cells from PBMCs. Subset denoted: CD45RA+ positively selected. Source of these receptors: a man aged 18 to 29 in good health. Some clones in this sample may be carry-over from other donors' samples.

The rearrangement uses TRBV5-1 and TRBJ1-1, with 11 bases fitting TRBD1. The CDR3 runs 14 residues. The germline V gene has CDR1 SGHRS and CDR2 YFSETQ. J gave up 5 bases and V 4 bases, and 4 bases lay outside the gene matches. The CDR3 here is CASSKGTGGTEAFF. The CDR3 coding sequence is TGCGCCAGCAGCAAAGGGACAGGGGGAACTGAAGCTTTCTTT.

In DNA, the CDR3 is TGTGCCATCAGTGTCAGGGCCCAGTACGAGCAGTACTTC. Its protein product is CAISVRAQYEQYF. V usage is TRBV10-3 and J usage is TRBJ2-7; possible D gene TRBD1, 5 bases. Germline V gene lookup returns CDR1 ENHRY and CDR2 SYGVKD. This CDR3 region has 13 residues. V was cut by 4 bases and J by 4 bases, with 11 bases left in between.

The chain joins TRBV27 to TRBJ2-5; the D is unclear. The V and J ends lost 6 bases and 5 bases respectively, with 13 bases between them. From germline, CDR1 is MNHEY and CDR2 SMNVEV (reference sequence). The CDR3 extends over 13 amino acids. Here the CDR3 reads CASRRLGRETQYF. The DNA of the CDR3 is TGTGCCAGCAGGAGGCTAGGGCGGGAGACCCAGTACTTC.

The chain links TRBV7-9 to TRBJ1-3; possible D gene TRBD1, 5 bases. The V gene lost 6 bases and the J gene lost 3 bases, with 15 bases spanning the gap. Germline CDR1 SEHNR, CDR2 FQNEAQ (reference sequence). The CDR3 is made up of 15 amino acids. The CDR3 DNA is TGTGCCAGCAGACCTACAGACAGTTATGGAAACACCATATATTTT. It encodes CASRPTDSYGNTIYF.

This chain uses TRBV9 with TRBJ1-1, with unresolved D. The CDR3 is made up of 14 amino acids. Trimming removed 0 bases from V and 4 bases from J, with 10 bases in between. Germline lookup yields CDR1 SGDLS and CDR2 YYNGEE. The CDR3 region has the DNA TGTGCCAGCAGCGTAGATCCAATTTCCACTGAAGCTTTCTTT. This codes for CASSVDPISTEAFF.

This clone was detected only a few times. At one end the junction does not follow the germline gene, possibly because of a read error. The J gene is TRBJ2-7, the V gene TRBV15; TRBD1 might be the D (5 bases). The CDR3 sequence is 13 residues long. Germline values: CDR1 LNHNV, CDR2 YYDKDF (reference sequence). Here the CDR3 reads CATSILPGQGGIF. CDR3 bases: TGTGCCACCAGCATTTTGCCCGGGCAGGGCGGTATATTC.

The chain combines TRBV11-2 with TRBJ1-5; 8 nucleotides line up with TRBD1. CDR3 length: 15 amino acids. The V and J ends lost 6 bases and 1 base, in that order; junction bases with no gene match: 5. Germline V gives CDR1 SGHAT, CDR2 FQNNGV. The CDR3 here is CASREDRGSNQPQHF. The DNA for the CDR3 is TGTGCCAGCAGGGAAGACAGGGGAAGCAATCAGCCCCAGCATTTT.

The chain joins TRBV20-1 to TRBJ2-5; unclear D gene. Germline V gene data show CDR1 as DFQATT and CDR2 as SNEGSKA (reference sequence). The CDR3 extends over 11 amino acids. Trimming removed 3 bases from V and 5 bases from J, with 7 bases in between. In DNA, the CDR3 is TGCAGTGCTAGTGCCCATGAGACCCAGTACTTC. It specifies CSASAHETQYF.

The rearrangement joins TRBV5-1 to TRBJ2-1; 8 nucleotides line up with TRBD2. Looked up from germline, CDR1 is SGHRS and CDR2 is YFSETQ. The V and J ends lost 0 bases and 0 bases, in that order; junction bases with no gene match: 8. The CDR3 loop spans 18 amino acids. DNA for the CDR3: TGCGCCAGCAGCTTGGCCCTAGCGGGCCTTAACTCCTACAATGAGCAGTTCTTC. Protein product: CASSLALAGLNSYNEQFF.

With regard to this clone: The same CDR3 also results from other DNA sequences found in this sample. This CDR3 reads CSVETGSYEQYF. The CDR3 DNA follows: TGCAGCGTTGAGACAGGGAGCTACGAGCAGTACTTC. The V and J genes are TRBV29-1 and TRBJ2-7, with TRBD1 matching over 7 bases. V lost 3 bases, J lost 3 bases, and 2 bases stayed unmatched. The length of the CDR3 is 12 residues. CDR1 is SQVTM and CDR2 is ANQGSEA in the germline V gene.

The V gene is TRBV7-3, the J gene TRBJ1-2; no clear D gene. Germline loops: CDR1 SGHTA, CDR2 FQGTGA. The CDR3 is made up of 13 amino acids. Between the trimmed V and J ends, which lost 1 base and 8 bases, there was a span of 11 bases. The CDR3 reads CASSLMERTGYTF. The CDR3, as DNA: TGTGCCAGCAGCTTAATGGAGCGAACGGGCTACACCTTC.

This clone was seen just once. The identical CDR3 is also encoded by other nucleotide sequences in the sample. The CDR3 DNA reads TGCAGCGTATCAGGGGATACTGAAGCTTTCTTT. This sequence encodes CSVSGDTEAFF. This sequence joins TRBV29-1 and TRBJ1-1; possibly TRBD1 for D (6 bases). The germline CDR1 and CDR2 sequences are SQVTM and ANQGSEA. The CDR3 has 11 residues. V was trimmed by 6 bases and J by 5 bases, leaving 10 bases between them.

CDR3: CSVWTSGRRGTDTQYF. In nucleotides, the CDR3 is TGCAGCGTCTGGACTAGCGGGAGGCGGGGCACAGATACGCAGTATTTT. J is TRBJ2-3 and V is TRBV29-1; 14 nucleotides align to TRBD2. There are 16 residues in the CDR3. Germline V gives CDR1 SQVTM, CDR2 ANQGSEA. V lost 6 bases and J lost 1; bases outside the gene matches: 6.

The chain carries TRBV30 and TRBJ2-5, with TRBD1 as a possible D gene (5 bases). Germline V gene sequence: CDR1 GTSNPN, CDR2 SVGIG (reference sequence). The CDR3 is 12 residues long. Trimming cost V 7 bases and J 4 bases, with 13 bases left between them. The DNA of the CDR3 is TGTGCCTTGAGCGTAGACAGAGAGACCCAGTACTTC. This translates into CALSVDRETQYF.

Only one count was recorded for this clone. The same CDR3 also results from other DNA sequences found in this sample. This chain joins TRBV5-1 and TRBJ2-3; 7 bases align to TRBD2. The CDR3 covers 15 residues. Germline CDR1 and CDR2: SGHRS and YFSETQ. After removal of 4 bases from V and 1 base from J, the junction contained 6 bases not matched to a gene. The CDR3 sequence: CASSLQRGRTDTQYF. The CDR3 DNA is TGCGCCAGCAGCCTTCAGCGGGGACGCACAGATACGCAGTATTTT.

V is TRBV5-4 and J is TRBJ2-7; TRBD1 is a possible D gene (6 bases). The CDR3 spans 14 residues. The germline gives CDR1 SGHNT, CDR2 YYREEE (reference sequence). V lost 3 bases, J lost 0 bases, and 10 bases lay in between. The CDR3 sequence: CASSSRQASYEQYF. CDR3 DNA: TGTGCCAGCAGCTCCAGACAGGCCTCCTACGAGCAGTACTTC.

The chain is built from TRBV7-2 and TRBJ2-7, with D unclear. The CDR3 consists of 15 residues. V was pared by 1 base and J by 1 base, with 11 bases between. Germline V CDR1 and CDR2: SGHTA, FQGNSA. The CDR3 DNA reads as TGTGCCAGCAGCTTAGTAGGCCAGGAGTCCTACGAGCAGTACTTC. It specifies CASSLVGQESYEQYF. Using reference TRBV7-2 and TRBJ2-7 for the parts outside the CDR3, the full variable domain is GAGVSQSPSNKVTEKGKDVELRCDPISGHTALYWYRQSLGQGLEFLIYFQGNSAPDKSGLPSDRFSAERTGGSVSTLTIQRTQQEDSAVYLCASSLVGQESYEQYFGPGTRLTVT.

The V gene is TRBV30, the J gene TRBJ1-6, with D uncertain. This CDR3 contains 13 residues. Germline loops: CDR1 GTSNPN, CDR2 SVGIG (reference sequence). Deletions cut 4 bases from V and 5 bases from J, with 9 bases between. CDR3 in amino acids: CAWNVANNSPLHF. The CDR3 bases are TGTGCCTGGAATGTGGCGAATAATTCACCCCTCCACTTT.

The chain has TRBV11-2 and TRBJ2-3, with 7 positions matching TRBD2. Losses at the gene ends were 4 bases for V and 8 bases for J; bases not matched to a gene: 6. The CDR3 covers 13 residues. Germline CDR1 and CDR2: SGHAT and FQNNGV. CDR3 in DNA: TGTGCCAGCAGCTCAGGCGGGGAGGGTACGCAGTATTTT. Translated, it gives CASSSGGEGTQYF.

A remark on this clone: Other nucleotide sequences from this sample produce the same CDR3. The chain couples TRBV5-1 to TRBJ2-2, with TRBD2 matching 8 bases. In germline, CDR1 is SGHRS, CDR2 YFSETQ. CDR3 length: 17 residues. After removal of 0 bases from V and 4 bases from J, the junction contained 8 bases not matched to a gene. The CDR3 region has the DNA TGCGCCAGCAGCTTGGCAGGCGCGGGAGGTGTCACCGGGGAGCTGTTTTTT. It encodes CASSLAGAGGVTGELFF. Variable domain in full (rest from reference TRBV5-1 and TRBJ2-2): KAGVTQTPRYLIKTRGQQVTLSCSPISGHRSVSWYQQTPGQGLQFLFEYFSETQRNKGNFPGRFSGRQFSNSRSEMNVSTLELGDSALYLCASSLAGAGGVTGELFFGEGSRLTVL.

The chain uses TRBV18 and TRBJ1-4; the D is unclear. Germline V gene lookup returns CDR1 KGHSH and CDR2 LQKENI. The CDR3 covers 15 residues. V was clipped by 6 bases and J by 8 bases, with 19 bases between them. Here the CDR3 reads CASSPSVREKEKLFF. For the CDR3, the DNA is TGTGCCAGCTCCCCTTCGGTACGGGAAAAAGAAAAACTGTTTTTT.

The CDR3 protein is CASSWRSGDEQYF. CDR3 DNA: TGCGCCAGCAGCTGGAGATCCGGCGACGAGCAGTACTTC. This chain joins TRBV4-1 and TRBJ2-7; D gene unclear. V shed 5 bases and J shed 5 bases, with 13 bases lying between them. The CDR3 length is 13 residues. Per germline, CDR1 MGHRA and CDR2 YSYEKL.

The chain combines TRBV19 with TRBJ1-2, with TRBD1 identical over 12 bases. V lost 7 bases to trimming and J lost 4 bases; unmatched junction nucleotides: 4. The CDR3 consists of 14 residues. CDR1 and CDR2 (germline): LNHDA, SQIVND (reference sequence). The CDR3 reads CASTGTGGVYGYTF. DNA of the CDR3: TGTGCCAGTACCGGGACAGGGGGCGTCTATGGCTACACCTTC.

As to this clone: Other DNA sequences in the sample encode the same CDR3. The gene calls are TRBV5-1 and TRBJ2-1, with no clear D. This CDR3 has 14 amino acids. Trimming took off 2 bases at V and 0 bases at J, with 6 bases between the two ends. CDR1 is SGHRS and CDR2 is YFSETQ in the germline V gene. The CDR3 here is CASSFASSYNEQFF. CDR3 nucleotides: TGCGCCAGCAGCTTCGCAAGCTCCTACAATGAGCAGTTCTTC.

The chain couples TRBV29-1 to TRBJ1-5, with D uncertain. The CDR3 has 13 residues. The ends were cut back, 3 bases at V and 7 bases at J, with 13 bases in the middle. Looked up from germline, CDR1 is SQVTM and CDR2 is ANQGSEA. The CDR3 DNA sequence: TGCAGCGTTGACATAGGGAACGACCAGCCCCAGCATTTT. It yields the protein CSVDIGNDQPQHF.

The rearrangement joins TRBV7-9 to TRBJ2-2; 9 bases are a match to TRBD2. This CDR3 is built from 17 residues. Germline-derived CDR1 and CDR2 are SEHNR and FQNEAQ (reference sequence). With V trimmed by 7 bases and J by 2 bases, 11 bases remained unmatched. CDR3 in DNA: TGTGCCAGCAACCAGACTAGCGGCTACTTTAACACCGGGGAGCTGTTTTTT. Its translation: CASNQTSGYFNTGELFF.

The genes are TRBV25-1 and TRBJ2-7; 9 positions agree with TRBD2. Germline V lookup: CDR1 MGHDK, CDR2 SYGVNS. The CDR3 is 14 residues long. V was pared by 3 bases and J by 2 bases, with 2 bases of the junction left unmatched. This CDR3 reads CASSDAGGAYEQYF. In DNA, the CDR3 is TGTGCCAGCAGTGACGCGGGGGGGGCCTACGAGCAGTACTTC.

This chain uses TRBV10-3 with TRBJ2-1; possibly TRBD1 for D (5 bases). This CDR3 region has 13 residues. The germline V and J ends were trimmed by 5 bases and 6 bases, with 11 bases remaining between them. Germline V CDR1 and CDR2: ENHRY, SYGVKD. The CDR3 DNA sequence: TGTGCCATCAGTTCCAGGGTCCCCAATGAGCAGTTCTTC. Its translation: CAISSRVPNEQFF.

The chain employs TRBV28 and TRBJ1-5; D might be TRBD1 (6 bases). This CDR3 contains 17 residues. Germline CDR1 is MDHEN and CDR2 is SYDVKM. V was pared by 7 bases and J by 1 base, with 20 bases between. Here the CDR3 DNA reads TGTGCCAGCACTCACTTTGCGCCGGGGGCCAGCAATCAGCCCCAGCATTTT. This translates into CASTHFAPGASNQPQHF. Combining the CDR3 with reference TRBV28 and TRBJ1-5 gives the whole variable domain DVKVTQSSRYLVKRTGEKVFLECVQDMDHENMFWYRQDPGLGLRLIYFSYDVKMKEKGDIPEGYSVSREKKERFSLILESASTNQTSMYLCASTHFAPGASNQPQHFGDGTRLSIL.

The CDR3 sequence is CASSLGLLGDTQYF. CDR3 in DNA: TGCGCCAGCAGCCTGGGACTCCTAGGGGATACGCAGTATTTT. The J gene is TRBJ2-3, the V gene TRBV5-1; D is perhaps TRBD2 (6 bases). V was cut by 4 bases and J by 6 bases, with 15 bases left in between. The CDR3 contains 14 residues. Germline CDR1 reads SGHRS; CDR2 reads YFSETQ. Full variable domain (missing parts from reference TRBV5-1 and TRBJ2-3): KAGVTQTPRYLIKTRGQQVTLSCSPISGHRSVSWYQQTPGQGLQFLFEYFSETQRNKGNFPGRFSGRQFSNSRSEMNVSTLELGDSALYLCASSLGLLGDTQYFGPGTRLTVL.